A single sample gave rise to the 7 T cell receptor beta chains below, sequenced in a study of blood T cell repertoires in COVID-19. Sequenced by immunoSEQ multiplex PCR; TCRdb stores in-frame clones only, minus some. The sample includes around 70,000 clones, 80% seen only once; the top ten take 15% to 20%. The specimen was peripheral blood. These receptors all come from a man aged 70 or older who had recovered from COVID-19.

The chain carries TRBV7-2 and TRBJ2-7; a possible D gene is TRBD1 (6 bases). This CDR3 region has 15 residues. Trimming shortened V by 5 bases and J by 2 bases, and 16 bases separated the two germline ends. In germline, CDR1 is SGHTA, CDR2 FQGNSA. CDR3 residues: CASSRGQSYTYEQYF. CDR3 nucleotides: TGTGCCAGCAGCCGCGGACAGAGTTATACCTACGAGCAGTACTTC. The complete variable domain, with remaining parts taken from reference TRBV7-2 and TRBJ2-7, reads GAGVSQSPSNKVTEKGKDVELRCDPISGHTALYWYRQSLGQGLEFLIYFQGNSAPDKSGLPSDRFSAERTGGSVSTLTIQRTQQEDSAVYLCASSRGQSYTYEQYFGPGTRLTVT.

V gene TRBV5-1 combines with J gene TRBJ2-7, with D hard to call. The CDR3 is 14 residues long. The germline V gene encodes CDR1 SGHRS and CDR2 YFSETQ. The V end lost 2 bases, the J end lost 0 bases, and 9 bases lay between the germline ends. CDR3: CASSFESSSYEQYF. Here the CDR3 DNA reads TGCGCCAGCAGCTTCGAGTCGAGCTCCTACGAGCAGTACTTC.

J is TRBJ1-2 and V is TRBV7-9, with a tentative D call TRBD1 (6 bases). The germline gives CDR1 SEHNR, CDR2 FQNEAQ (reference sequence). There are 14 residues in the CDR3. Deletions cut 5 bases from V and 4 bases from J, with 14 bases between. The CDR3 is CASSIQVDSYGYTF. CDR3 sequence (DNA): TGTGCCAGCAGCATACAGGTGGACAGCTATGGCTACACCTTC. The variable domain in full, with the rest retrieved from reference TRBV7-9 and TRBJ1-2, is DTGVSQNPRHKITKRGQNVTFRCDPISEHNRLYWYRQTLGQGPEFLTYFQNEAQLEKSRLLSDRFSAERPKGSFSTLEIQRTEQGDSAMYLCASSIQVDSYGYTFGSGTRLTVV.

The chain carries TRBV20-1 and TRBJ2-1; 12 bases map to TRBD2. This CDR3 comprises 14 residues. V dropped 3 bases and J dropped 7; count of bases not matched to a gene: 4. CDR1 DFQATT and CDR2 SNEGSKA come from the germline V gene (reference sequence). CDR3 bases: TGCAGTGCTAGTCCTAGCGGGGGGGCGAATGAGCAGTTCTTC. It is translated as CSASPSGGANEQFF.

The chain is built from TRBV6-5 and TRBJ1-5; D is unclear. CDR1 is MNHEY and CDR2 is SVGAGI in the germline V gene. The CDR3 has 13 residues. V was pared by 8 bases and J by 5 bases, with 13 bases between. DNA of the CDR3: TGTGCCAGCGGGTCAGGCTCTGATCAGCCCCAGCATTTT. As protein: CASGSGSDQPQHF.

The chain is built from TRBV7-2 and TRBJ2-3; the D is unclear. With 3 bases removed from V and 6 bases from J, the gap between germline ends came to 10 bases. Germline V gene lookup returns CDR1 SGHTA and CDR2 FQGNSA. The CDR3 is 13 residues long. The CDR3 region is CASSFARYDTQYF. CDR3 bases: TGTGCCAGCAGCTTCGCTAGGTACGATACGCAGTATTTT.

The chain carries TRBV7-9 and TRBJ1-1; maybe TRBD1 (5 bases). This CDR3 comprises 16 residues. Trimming left V 2 bases short and J 3 bases short, with 16 bases between. Germline V gene lookup returns CDR1 SEHNR and CDR2 FQNEAQ (reference sequence). As DNA, the CDR3 is TGTGCCAGCAGCTTACCTTCGGGGGGAGCGGACACTGAAGCTTTCTTT. Translation gives CASSLPSGGADTEAFF.